One sample yielded the 27 T cell receptor beta chains listed below, sequenced in a study of cytomegalovirus exposure and HLA in healthy donors (dated by TCRdb to 2015 to 2018). The receptor library was made with the immunoSEQ multiplex PCR assay. A mixture of 60 forward primers for TCR Vbeta segments and 13 reverse primers for TCR Jbeta segments was used in the multiplex PCR. The source is immuneACCESS, and TCRdb retained only in-frame sequences with V and J called. Part of the clones is not carried over; for the studies checked, unresolved V genes explain less than half of this, and the remainder is unexplained. The sample includes over 120,000 clones, with 70% to 90% observed a single time. About 2.4% of the sample belongs to the ten largest clones. The sequenced material came from PBMCs. Receptor source: a man aged 50-59 years in good health and CMV-seronegative.

The V gene is TRBV4-1, the J gene TRBJ1-5; D perhaps matches TRBD1 (5 bases). This CDR3 region has 15 residues. Deletions cut 1 base from V and 1 base from J, with 8 bases between. CDR1 is MGHRA and CDR2 is YSYEKL in the germline V gene. The CDR3 nucleotides are TGCGCCAGCAGCCAAGGGCCAGGGAGCAATCAGCCCCAGCATTTT. It specifies CASSQGPGSNQPQHF.

The gene calls are TRBV5-5 and TRBJ1-4, with a weak D call TRBD1 (5 bases). The germline CDR1 and CDR2 sequences are SGHKS and YYEKEE (reference sequence). V shed 4 bases and J shed 4 bases, with 14 bases lying between them. The CDR3 runs 15 residues. This chain's CDR3 is CASSDNRRFNEKLFF. CDR3 coding DNA: TGTGCCAGCAGCGACAACAGGCGATTTAATGAAAAACTGTTTTTT.

This clone was seen a few times. The chain carries TRBV2 and TRBJ2-2; 8 bases line up with TRBD1. J gave up 4 bases and V 6 bases, and 1 base lay outside the gene matches. This CDR3 has 13 amino acids. Germline V lookup: CDR1 SNHLY, CDR2 FYNNEI. For the CDR3, the DNA is TGTGCCAGCAGCGGACAGGGCACCGGGGAGCTGTTTTTT. Its protein is CASSGQGTGELFF.

The genes are TRBV4-2 and TRBJ2-5; 8 bases are a match to TRBD2. Germline V gives CDR1 LGHNA, CDR2 YNFKEQ. Trimming at V came to 6 bases and at J to 5 bases, leaving 14 bases not matched to a gene. The CDR3 has 16 residues. DNA for the CDR3: TGTGCCAGCAGTATTATGCGGGGGGCGGGTGGGGAGACCCAGTACTTC. The encoded protein is CASSIMRGAGGETQYF.

This chain links TRBV9 with TRBJ2-5; 9 bases match TRBD1. The CDR3 is 14 residues long. CDR1 and CDR2 (germline): SGDLS, YYNGEE. V shed 3 bases, J shed 5 bases, and the junction held 5 bases outside the gene matches. Here the CDR3 DNA reads TGTGCCAGCAGCGGACAGGGGGGAGAGGAGACCCAGTACTTC. Translation: CASSGQGGEETQYF.

The gene calls are TRBV19 and TRBJ1-5; D may be TRBD1 (6 bases). The CDR3 sequence is 19 residues long. V lost 4 bases to trimming and J lost 1 base, with 23 bases between them. In germline, CDR1 is LNHDA, CDR2 SQIVND (reference sequence). This CDR3 reads CASSNWGQTLSASNQPQHF. The CDR3 DNA sequence: TGTGCCAGTAGTAATTGGGGACAAACGCTATCAGCAAGCAATCAGCCCCAGCATTTT.

The rearrangement links TRBV27 to TRBJ1-6, with D possibly TRBD1 on 5 matching bases. Trimming left V 6 bases short and J 7 bases short, with 16 bases between. Germline CDR1 MNHEY, CDR2 SMNVEV (reference sequence). The CDR3 is 15 residues long. CDR3 DNA sequence: TGTGCCAGCAGCTTCAGGGAAGACACCAATTCACCCCTCCACTTT. This encodes CASSFREDTNSPLHF.

V is TRBV2 and J is TRBJ2-5; D possibly corresponds to TRBD2 (6 bases). V was trimmed by 3 bases and J by 2 bases, leaving 13 bases between them. From germline, CDR1 is SNHLY and CDR2 FYNNEI. The CDR3 has 15 amino acids. The CDR3 nucleotides are TGTGCCAGCAGTGATGAGTCGGGGGAACAAGAGACCCAGTACTTC. This sequence encodes CASSDESGEQETQYF.

This clone was seen just once. CDR3 DNA: TGTGCCAGTAGTATAGGAGGACAGGGGAACTATGGCTACACCTTC. Amino acids: CASSIGGQGNYGYTF. This chain connects TRBV19 to TRBJ1-2; the match to TRBD1 covers 9 bases. Germline V gives CDR1 LNHDA, CDR2 SQIVND (reference sequence). The CDR3 sequence is 15 residues long. J gave up 2 bases and V 1 base, and 2 bases lay outside the gene matches.

This chain uses TRBV18 with TRBJ1-1; 12 nucleotides match TRBD1. This CDR3 has 19 amino acids. J lost 3 bases, V lost 0 bases, and 11 bases had no gene match. Germline CDR1 reads KGHSH; CDR2 reads LQKENI. The DNA for the CDR3 is TGTGCCAGCTCACCACCCCCGGGACAGGGGGCGCAGGTCTACACTGAAGCTTTCTTT. Its protein product is CASSPPPGQGAQVYTEAFF. Using reference TRBV18 and TRBJ1-1 for the parts outside the CDR3, the full variable domain is NAGVMQNPRHLVRRRGQEARLRCSPMKGHSHVYWYRQLPEEGLKFMVYLQKENIIDESGMPKERFSAEFPKEGPSILRIQQVVRGDSAAYFCASSPPPGQGAQVYTEAFFGQGTRLTVV.

This clone is a singleton in its sample. V gene TRBV27 combines with J gene TRBJ2-7, with TRBD2 as a possible D gene (6 bases). This CDR3 contains 14 residues. Germline lookup yields CDR1 MNHEY and CDR2 SMNVEV (reference sequence). With 2 bases removed from V and 7 bases from J, the gap between germline ends came to 15 bases. The CDR3 DNA reads TGTGCCAGCAGTTTACGGGGTGGAGGGAGGGAGCAGTACTTC. Translation gives CASSLRGGGREQYF.

This clone was picked up one time. The chain employs TRBV10-2 and TRBJ1-6, with D unresolved. Trimming left V 6 bases short and J 8 bases short, with 8 bases between. CDR1 is WSHSY and CDR2 is SAAADI in the germline V gene. The CDR3 extends over 12 amino acids. The CDR3 DNA reads as TGCGCCAGCAGAAGGCAGGATTCACCCCTCCACTTT. Translating it yields CASRRQDSPLHF.

J is TRBJ2-7 and V is TRBV12-5; TRBD2 matches at 15 bases. The germline V gene encodes CDR1 LGHNT and CDR2 FRNRAP. This CDR3 is built from 16 residues. The J segment lost 3 bases and the V segment lost 5 bases, leaving 5 bases of the junction unmatched. CDR3 region: CASGTGTSGGSYEQYF. CDR3 sequence (DNA): TGTGCTAGTGGTACCGGGACTAGCGGGGGGAGCTACGAGCAGTACTTC.

J is TRBJ2-7 and V is TRBV5-1; TRBD1 aligns across 11 bases. V was pared by 2 bases and J by 5 bases, with 6 bases of the junction left unmatched. Germline CDR1 reads SGHRS; CDR2 reads YFSETQ. This CDR3 contains 15 residues. CDR3 sequence: CASSFEGQGVNEQYF. The CDR3 DNA reads TGCGCCAGCAGCTTTGAGGGACAGGGGGTAAACGAGCAGTACTTC.

This clone was seen a handful of times. The rearrangement joins TRBV29-1 to TRBJ2-1; a weak D match, TRBD2 (7 bases). CDR3 length: 15 residues. From germline, CDR1 is SQVTM and CDR2 ANQGSEA. Trimming removed 7 bases at V and 0 bases at J, with 16 bases between. CDR3 residues: CSALKGGSSYNEQFF. Here the CDR3 DNA reads TGCAGCGCACTAAAGGGGGGGAGCTCCTACAATGAGCAGTTCTTC.

The chain is built from TRBV7-8 and TRBJ2-7; 9 bases line up with TRBD2. The V gene end was trimmed by 3 bases and the J gene end by 0 bases; junction bases not matched to a gene: 9. Germline lookup yields CDR1 SGHVS and CDR2 FQNEAQ. The CDR3 runs to 17 residues. The CDR3 DNA follows: TGTGCCAGCAGCTTTTTAGCGGGGGAGCTTACCTCCTACGAGCAGTACTTC. Translating gives CASSFLAGELTSYEQYF.

The chain employs TRBV27 and TRBJ1-4; 10 bases are a match to TRBD1. The V segment lost 5 bases and the J segment 4 bases; nucleotides outside the gene matches: 4. This CDR3 contains 15 residues. Germline V gene sequence: CDR1 MNHEY, CDR2 SMNVEV (reference sequence). The CDR3 DNA follows: TGTGCCAGCAGTCCCCGGGACAGGGGTAATGAAAAACTGTTTTTT. Translating gives CASSPRDRGNEKLFF.

V gene TRBV13 combines with J gene TRBJ2-2; 12 nucleotides line up with TRBD1. The CDR3 is 18 residues long. J was trimmed by 6 bases and V by 3 bases; bases with no gene match: 11. The germline CDR1 and CDR2 sequences are PRHDT and FYEKMQ (reference sequence). The CDR3 is CASSLGTGGARFAGELFF. As DNA, the CDR3 is TGTGCCAGCAGCTTGGGGACAGGGGGCGCGAGGTTCGCCGGGGAGCTGTTTTTT. Full variable domain (remainder filled in from reference TRBV13 and TRBJ2-2): AAGVIQSPRHLIKEKRETATLKCYPIPRHDTVYWYQQGPGQDPQFLISFYEKMQSDKGSIPDRFSAQQFSDYHSELNMSSLELGDSALYFCASSLGTGGARFAGELFFGEGSRLTVL.

This sequence joins TRBV5-6 and TRBJ1-1; 7 bases agree with TRBD1. Losses at the gene ends were 4 bases for V and 5 bases for J; bases not matched to a gene: 14. CDR3 length: 16 amino acids. The germline V gene encodes CDR1 SGHDT and CDR2 YYEEEE. Written as DNA, the CDR3 is TGTGCCAGCAGCGGCTGGTCACGGACAGGAGAAACTGAAGCTTTCTTT. Translating gives CASSGWSRTGETEAFF.

Notes on this clone: At the DNA level, this CDR3 is encoded by other sequences in the same sample as well. Written as DNA, the CDR3 is TGTGCCAGCAGCTTGGACATCGAAGCTTTCTTT. It specifies CASSLDIEAFF. V gene TRBV5-6 combines with J gene TRBJ1-1; D unclear. The CDR3 is 11 residues long. Deletions cut 0 bases from V and 8 bases from J, with 5 bases between. Germline V gene data show CDR1 as SGHDT and CDR2 as YYEEEE. Drawing the rest from reference TRBV5-6 and TRBJ1-1, the complete variable domain is DAGVTQSPTHLIKTRGQQVTLRCSPKSGHDTVSWYQQALGQGPQFIFQYYEEEERQRGNFPDRFSGHQFPNYSSELNVNALLLGDSALYLCASSLDIEAFFGQGTRLTVV.

This clone has only a few counts. This chain joins TRBV5-1 and TRBJ2-3; no clear D. Germline V lookup: CDR1 SGHRS, CDR2 YFSETQ. This CDR3 comprises 13 residues. The V end lost 2 bases, the J end lost 1 base, and 5 bases lay between the germline ends. As DNA, the CDR3 is TGCGCCAGCAGCTTTCCCGGCACAGATACGCAGTATTTT. Amino acids: CASSFPGTDTQYF.

V is TRBV7-2 and J is TRBJ1-1, with D maybe TRBD1 (6 bases). The CDR3 contains 13 residues. Germline-derived CDR1 and CDR2 are SGHTA and FQGNSA. The V end lost 5 bases, the J end lost 6 bases, and 13 bases lay between the germline ends. CDR3 sequence (DNA): TGTGCCAGCAGCCTGGGGGACACCCCTGAAGCTTTCTTT. It specifies CASSLGDTPEAFF.

DNA for the CDR3: TGCGCCAGCCTTGATAGCGGGAGGGGCCACGAGCAGTACTTC. Its protein product is CASLDSGRGHEQYF. The chain employs TRBV10-2 and TRBJ2-7; 11 nucleotides match TRBD2. The length of the CDR3 is 14 residues. CDR1 is WSHSY, CDR2 SAAADI, per germline. V shed 8 bases, J shed 5 bases, and the junction held 8 bases outside the gene matches.

For the CDR3, the DNA is TGCGCCAGCAGCTTGACAGCGGGAGACGCCGGGGAGCTGTTTTTT. Residues: CASSLTAGDAGELFF. The chain employs TRBV5-1 and TRBJ2-2; 8 bases are shared with TRBD2. Germline-derived CDR1 and CDR2 are SGHRS and YFSETQ. The CDR3 is 15 residues long. V shed 1 base, J shed 6 bases, and the junction held 5 bases outside the gene matches. Full variable domain (outside the CDR3, taken from reference TRBV5-1 and TRBJ2-2): KAGVTQTPRYLIKTRGQQVTLSCSPISGHRSVSWYQQTPGQGLQFLFEYFSETQRNKGNFPGRFSGRQFSNSRSEMNVSTLELGDSALYLCASSLTAGDAGELFFGEGSRLTVL.

This chain connects TRBV5-1 to TRBJ1-4; D is perhaps TRBD1 (5 bases). Trimming left V 4 bases short and J 7 bases short, with 20 bases between. CDR3 length: 16 amino acids. Germline-derived CDR1 and CDR2 are SGHRS and YFSETQ. The DNA for the CDR3 is TGCGCCAGCAGCCAAGAGGCGCTGGGGCACGGTGAAAAACTGTTTTTT. Protein: CASSQEALGHGEKLFF. Based on the CDR3 plus reference TRBV5-1 and TRBJ1-4, the full variable domain is KAGVTQTPRYLIKTRGQQVTLSCSPISGHRSVSWYQQTPGQGLQFLFEYFSETQRNKGNFPGRFSGRQFSNSRSEMNVSTLELGDSALYLCASSQEALGHGEKLFFGSGTQLSVL.

V is TRBV27 and J is TRBJ2-1; D not certain. V gave up 5 bases and J gave up 10 bases, with 18 bases separating them. Germline values: CDR1 MNHEY, CDR2 SMNVEV (reference sequence). The CDR3 covers 14 residues. CDR3 residues: CASSENVPPHEQFF. DNA of the CDR3: TGTGCCAGCAGTGAGAACGTTCCGCCCCACGAGCAGTTCTTC.

The chain recombines TRBV7-9 with TRBJ1-1; 8 bases are a match to TRBD1. V lost 5 bases, J lost 5 bases, and 13 bases stayed unmatched. This CDR3 contains 16 residues. Germline loops: CDR1 SEHNR, CDR2 FQNEAQ (reference sequence). CDR3 region: CASSGGAGGIATEAFF. CDR3 nucleotide sequence: TGTGCCAGCAGCGGGGGGGCAGGGGGCATCGCGACTGAAGCTTTCTTT.